This record looks at one TCR beta chain sequence and its context. The entry originates in a study of blood T cell repertoires in COVID-19. The CDR3 sequence is 18 residues long. Germline V gene sequence: CDR1 SGHRS, CDR2 YFSETQ. V was shortened by 0 bases and J by 9 bases, with 25 bases between the two germline ends. TCRdb's copy holds only in-frame clones and misses some; the assay was immunoSEQ multiplex PCR. The sample has 100,000 or so clones; more than 85% are singletons. This TCR derives from a man between 60 and 75 years old with acute or convalescent COVID-19. This chain links TRBV5-1 with TRBJ2-1; possible D gene TRBD2, 5 bases. The sample comprised peripheral blood. The CDR3 region is CASSLEGRKGPSGGEQFF. For the CDR3, the DNA is TGCGCCAGCAGCTTGGAAGGGCGGAAGGGCCCCAGCGGTGGTGAGCAGTTCTTC.